A selection of T cell receptor beta chains follows, all from one sample in a study of identical twins. From the 5' RACE reads, TCRdb called clonotypes with MiXCR, one entry per CDR3 protein. The sample contains 1.5 million to 2 million distinct CDR3 sequences, roughly a third of which appear only once. The material sequenced was cord blood. The origin of the receptors is a newborn girl in good health. The CDR3 runs from the conserved cysteine through the conserved F or W. The D gene is left open where the match is weak. Only some rows state a clone size, as once, few, many or a class for expanded clones.

V gene	J gene	CDR3 length	D gene	clone size	CDR3 DNA	CDR3 protein
TRBV20-1	TRBJ1-1	15	.	.	TGCAGTGCCCCCATTCGCGCAGGGTGGGGCACTGAAGCTTTCTTT	CSAPIRAGWGTEAFF
TRBV4-2	TRBJ2-1	15	.	.	TGTGCCAGCAGCCAAGATGGGGTGCGGTACAATGAGCAGTTCTTC	CASSQDGVRYNEQFF
TRBV28	TRBJ2-7	15	TRBD1	.	TGTGCCAGCAGTCACCGGGACAGGGGCCTCTACGAGCAGTACTTC	CASSHRDRGLYEQYF
TRBV20-1	TRBJ2-7	16	TRBD1	.	TGCAGTGCTAGGGAAGTTCGTTGGGACAGGGCCTACGAGCAGTACTTC	CSAREVRWDRAYEQYF
TRBV4-2	TRBJ2-5	18	TRBD2	few	TGTGCCAGCAGCCAAGACACCAGCTTTAGCGGGGGGCAAGAGACCCAGTACTTC	CASSQDTSFSGGQETQYF
TRBV20-1	TRBJ1-2	14	TRBD1	.	TGCAGTGCCAACAGGGGCCCCCTAGGTCGGGGCTACACCTTC	CSANRGPLGRGYTF
TRBV13	TRBJ2-7	17	TRBD1	.	TGTGCCAGCAGTTTCGCAACCCGGGACAGGGTGGTCTACGAGCAGTACTTC	CASSFATRDRVVYEQYF
TRBV9	TRBJ1-2	17	.	few	TGTGCCAGCAGCGTAGCTTGGTCGGGCAGCCTTTCATATGGCTACACCTTC	CASSVAWSGSLSYGYTF
TRBV11-2	TRBJ2-5	16	TRBD1	few	TGTGCCAGCAGCTTAGTCCGGACAGGAAATACTACGGGGTTGTACTTC	CASSLVRTGNTTGLYF
TRBV4-1	TRBJ2-1	17	TRBD2	few	TGCGCCAGCAGTTTCAGGGCGGGACTAGCGGGGTTCGGCGAGCAGTTCTTC	CASSFRAGLAGFGEQFF
TRBV20-1	TRBJ1-1	14	.	.	TGCATGAGGGCAGGGAGCTTTTTGAACACTGAAGCTTTCTTT	CMRAGSFLNTEAFF
TRBV25-1	TRBJ2-5	15	TRBD2	few	TGTGCCAGCAGCTTCGGGACTAGCGGGCACGAGACCCAGTACTTC	CASSFGTSGHETQYF
TRBV19	TRBJ2-3	15	TRBD1	.	TGTGCCAGTAGTACATACAGGGGTAGCACAGATACGCAGTATTTT	CASSTYRGSTDTQYF
TRBV20-1	TRBJ1-2	13	TRBD1	few	TGCAGTGCTAGAGATCAGGGGGACTATGGCTACACCTTC	CSARDQGDYGYTF
TRBV3-1	TRBJ2-3	16	.	few	TGTGCCAGCAGCCTCGAGGCAAAATCTAGCACAGATACGCAGTATTTT	CASSLEAKSSTDTQYF
TRBV4-1	TRBJ1-6	14	.	.	TGCGCCAGCAGCCAAATACCGGCGAATTCACCCCTCCACTTT	CASSQIPANSPLHF
TRBV12-3/TRBV12-4	TRBJ1-6	12	.	.	TGTGCCAGCACAGTATATAATTCACCCCTCCACTTT	CASTVYNSPLHF
TRBV6-2/TRBV6-3	TRBJ1-5	14	.	.	TGTGCCAGCAGTTACAGGGGGGGGGATCAGCCCCAGCATTTT	CASSYRGGDQPQHF
TRBV4-2	TRBJ2-7	18	.	few	TGTGCCAGCAGCCAAGTTATATCCGCTGGGCCCCAATCCTACGAGCAGTACTTC	CASSQVISAGPQSYEQYF
TRBV2	TRBJ2-1	16	.	.	TGTGCCAGCAGTGAATGGGTTAGTCCGCTGGAGGATGAGCAGTTCTTC	CASSEWVSPLEDEQFF
TRBV5-1	TRBJ2-1	18	.	.	TGCGCCAGCAGCTTGGCCGGCGCAGGGAGATCAGGGTACAATGAGCAGTTCTTC	CASSLAGAGRSGYNEQFF
TRBV4-2	TRBJ2-7	14	.	.	TGTGCCAGCAGCCAAGGTGGGAAAACCTACGAGCAGTACTTC	CASSQGGKTYEQYF
TRBV2	TRBJ2-3	15	.	.	TGTGCCAGCAGTGAAGCGGGGCGGTTCACAGATACGCAGTATTTT	CASSEAGRFTDTQYF
TRBV7-2	TRBJ2-7	16	.	few	TGTGCCAGCAGCTCCCGTCGGAGGGGCAATCGCTACGAGCAGTACTTC	CASSSRRRGNRYEQYF
TRBV20-1	TRBJ1-5	17	TRBD1	.	TGCAGTGCTAGAGATCTTTCTCGGGCAGGGGGAAATCAGCCCCAGCATTTT	CSARDLSRAGGNQPQHF
TRBV5-1	TRBJ2-1	15	TRBD1	.	TGCGCCAGCAGCTTGGGGGACAGGGATGCTAATGAGCGGTTCTTC	CASSLGDRDANERFF
TRBV12-5	TRBJ2-1	11	.	.	TGTGCTAGTGGTCCAAACAATGAGCAGTTCTTC	CASGPNNEQFF
TRBV27	TRBJ2-7	16	.	.	TGTGCCAGCTCCGATCACAGGGCTTCCCCCTACAATGAGCAGTACTTC	CASSDHRASPYNEQYF
TRBV6-1	TRBJ1-1	15	TRBD1	.	TGTGCCAGCAGCCGACAGGGGGCGAAGAACACTGAAGCTTTCTTT	CASSRQGAKNTEAFF
TRBV25-1	TRBJ1-6	18	TRBD1	few	TGTGCCAGGCCCCTACCGGGACAGCCGAGCTCCTATAATTCACCCCCCCACTTT	CARPLPGQPSSYNSPPHF
TRBV12-3/TRBV12-4	TRBJ2-1	13	.	few	TGTGCCAGCAGCTCAGGGCACTACAATGAGCAGTTCTTC	CASSSGHYNEQFF
TRBV3-1	TRBJ2-1	15	TRBD2	.	TGTGCCAGTAGCGGGGGCTCCCGCTCCTACAATGAGCAGTTCTTC	CASSGGSRSYNEQFF
TRBV5-8	TRBJ1-1	15	.	.	TGTGCCAGCAGCCAGACCGTCAGGGGTAACACTGAAGCTTTCTTT	CASSQTVRGNTEAFF
TRBV7-8	TRBJ1-6	18	.	.	TGTGCCAGCAGCTTACTCGGTCGGCAGAGCTCCTATAATTCACCCCTCCACTTT	CASSLLGRQSSYNSPLHF
TRBV11-2	TRBJ2-1	21	TRBD2	.	TGTGCCAGCAGCTTAGATCGGATAACGGGACTAGCGGGGGGGCCGTGGAATGAGCAGTTCTTC	CASSLDRITGLAGGPWNEQFF
TRBV6-1	TRBJ1-1	15	.	.	TGTGCCAGCAGTGAAAGGTCCGGTGTGAACACTGAAGCTTTCTTT	CASSERSGVNTEAFF
TRBV3-1	TRBJ2-5	11	.	.	TGTGCCAACAGCCTTGTCGGAGAGCAGTACTTC	CANSLVGEQYF
TRBV10-3	TRBJ2-1	18	TRBD2	few	TGTGCCATCAGTGAGTCCCTTTTGGGGACTAGCGGGAACAATGAGCAGTTCTTC	CAISESLLGTSGNNEQFF
TRBV7-2	TRBJ2-3	15	.	few	TGTGCCAGCAGCGGTAGGCGGGACCACACAGATACGCAGTATTTT	CASSGRRDHTDTQYF
TRBV25-1	TRBJ1-1	17	TRBD1	few	TGTGCCAGCAGTCCCTCCGGGACAGGGATTGTGAACACTGAAGCTTTCTTT	CASSPSGTGIVNTEAFF
TRBV6-5	TRBJ1-5	18	.	.	TGTGCCAGCAGTTCGTTACTCCGACAGTCCTATAGCAATCAGCCCCAGCATTTT	CASSSLLRQSYSNQPQHF
TRBV18	TRBJ2-3	16	.	few	TGTGCCAGCTCACCCCCGACCCGAAGTAAAACAGATATGCAGTATTTT	CASSPPTRSKTDMQYF
TRBV3-1	TRBJ2-7	16	TRBD2	few	TGTGCCAGCAGCCAGGCCGGGACTAGCGCCTCCTACGAGCAGTACTTC	CASSQAGTSASYEQYF
TRBV10-2	TRBJ2-3	16	.	.	TGCGCCAGCAGTGAGTCGCCGGGGGGCAGCACAGATACGCAGTATTTT	CASSESPGGSTDTQYF
TRBV7-2	TRBJ2-7	12	.	.	TGTGCCAGCAGAGGGGGGCTAAACGAGCAGTACTTC	CASRGGLNEQYF
TRBV6-9	TRBJ2-3	16	.	few	TGTGCCTGGAGACCGGGACAACAACTGAGCACAGATACGCAGTATTTT	CAWRPGQQLSTDTQYF
TRBV5-1	TRBJ1-2	14	.	.	TGCGCCAGCAGCGGAATGACAGGATTCTATGGCTACACCTTC	CASSGMTGFYGYTF
TRBV10-3	TRBJ2-1	16	.	.	TGTGCCATCTCTAGTGGAAGGTCGAGCTCCTACAATGAGCAGTTCTTC	CAISSGRSSSYNEQFF
TRBV6-5	TRBJ1-1	17	.	.	TGTGCCAGCAGTTACTCGAAGGGCCTTGGCTTGAACACTGAAGCTTTCTTT	CASSYSKGLGLNTEAFF
TRBV7-9	TRBJ2-4	16	.	.	TGTGCCAGCAGCACCGCCCCACAGGGAACCAAAAACATTCAGTACTTC	CASSTAPQGTKNIQYF
TRBV2	TRBJ2-2	16	.	.	TGTGCCAGCAGTGAAACCGCTTCGGGGAAAACCGGGGAGCTGTTTTTT	CASSETASGKTGELFF